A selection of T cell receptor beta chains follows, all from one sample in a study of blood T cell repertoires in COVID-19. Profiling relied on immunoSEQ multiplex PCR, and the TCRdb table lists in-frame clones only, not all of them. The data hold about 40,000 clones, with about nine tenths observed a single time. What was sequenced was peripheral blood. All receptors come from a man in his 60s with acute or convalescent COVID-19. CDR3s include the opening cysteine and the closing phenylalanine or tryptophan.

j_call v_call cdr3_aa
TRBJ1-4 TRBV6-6 CATRGLGGRNEKLFF
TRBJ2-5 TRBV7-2 CASSPLGRGASETQYF
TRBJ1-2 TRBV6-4 CASSEGTGAYGYTF
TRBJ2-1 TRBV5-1 CASSSTGTGVRNEQFF
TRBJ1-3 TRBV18 CASSPPGHSGNTIYF
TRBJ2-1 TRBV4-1 CASSMRYNEQFF
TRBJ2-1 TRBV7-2 CASARDRGSNEQFF
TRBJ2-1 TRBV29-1 CSAGQGYNEQFF
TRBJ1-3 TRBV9 CASSVGAQVGLGGNTIYF
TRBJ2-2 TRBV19 CASSIVGSGSLAGELFF
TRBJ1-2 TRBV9 CASSGPGSYTF
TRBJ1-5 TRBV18 CASSSDRGQPQHF
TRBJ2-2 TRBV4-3 CASSQDPPSGSPGELFF
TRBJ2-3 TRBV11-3 CASSLGSPDTQYF
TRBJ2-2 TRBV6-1 CASSENSGELFF
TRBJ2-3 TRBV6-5 CASSYSMYRGTNTQYF
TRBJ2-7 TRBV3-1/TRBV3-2 CASSPGGVEQYF
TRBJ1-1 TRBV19 CASSILTGSSFF
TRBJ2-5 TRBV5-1 CASSLGRRQETQYF
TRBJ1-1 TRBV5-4 CASSLDRTEAFF
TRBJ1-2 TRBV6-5 CASSLDRGLGGYTF
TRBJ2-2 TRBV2 CASRTGTSSGELFF
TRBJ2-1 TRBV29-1 CSFSGNYNEQFF